These 32 T cell receptor beta chains came from one sample sequenced in a study of T cells in Graves' hyperthyroidism and ophthalmopathy. The investigators amplified TCR beta CDR3 regions from RNA transcripts. TCR CDR3 regions were first amplified by RT-PCR with HTBI primers. TCRdb independently ran MiXCR on the multiplex PCR reads; one entry per CDR3 protein. The table shows approximately 640,000 distinct CDR3 sequences, with 15% to 20% occurring only once. Sequencing was done on a sample of blood. All receptors come from a woman aged 25 to 39 with Graves' hyperthyroidism.

Ten or more counts support this clonotype. The J gene is TRBJ2-1, the V gene TRBV11-2; the match to TRBD2 covers 7 bases. With V trimmed by 5 bases and J by 2 bases, 6 bases remained unmatched. The CDR3 loop spans 15 amino acids. Germline CDR1 SGHAT, CDR2 FQNNGV. In DNA form, the CDR3 reads TGTGCCAGCAGCCCCACAGCGGGAACCTACAATGAGCAGTTCTTC. As protein: CASSPTAGTYNEQFF.

The table lists this clonotype with a few counts. The chain carries TRBV4-3 and TRBJ1-1, with 9 bases lining up with TRBD1. Germline trimming cut 5 bases from V and 6 bases from J; bases unmatched to any gene: 7. This CDR3 comprises 14 residues. Germline lookup yields CDR1 LGHNA and CDR2 YSLEER. CDR3: CASSITTGGSEAFF. The CDR3 bases are TGCGCCAGCAGCATTACAACAGGGGGCTCTGAAGCTTTCTTT.

This clonotype was counted at least ten times. The chain carries TRBV11-2 and TRBJ2-1; D perhaps matches TRBD1 (5 bases). The CDR3 is 16 residues long. V was cut by 5 bases and J by 0 bases, with 14 bases left in between. Germline V gene sequence: CDR1 SGHAT, CDR2 FQNNGV. The CDR3, as DNA: TGTGCCAGCAGCCATCGGACACAAAGCTCCTACAATGAGCAGTTCTTC. Its protein product is CASSHRTQSSYNEQFF. Based on the CDR3 plus reference TRBV11-2 and TRBJ2-1, the full variable domain is EAGVAQSPRYKIIEKRQSVAFWCNPISGHATLYWYQQILGQGPKLLIQFQNNGVVDDSQLPKDRFSAERLKGVDSTLKIQPAKLEDSAVYLCASSHRTQSSYNEQFFGPGTRLTVL.

This clonotype was counted only a few times. Relative to the germline gene, one junction end is altered; a read error may explain this. The chain links TRBV15 to TRBJ1-4; maybe TRBD1 (5 bases). This CDR3 is built from 13 residues. The germline V gene encodes CDR1 LNHNV and CDR2 YYDKDF (reference sequence). The CDR3: CATSWTTDEKLFF. CDR3 coding DNA: TGTGCCACCAGTTGGACAACTGATGAAAAACTGTTTTTT.

Ten or more counts support this clonotype. The rearrangement uses TRBV6-1 and TRBJ2-7; either TRBD1 or TRBD2 may fit D (5 bases each). Between the trimmed V and J ends, which lost 1 base and 2 bases, there was a span of 12 bases. The CDR3 loop spans 15 amino acids. Germline V gene sequence: CDR1 MNHNS, CDR2 SASEGT. The CDR3 reads CASSEVGTAAYEQYF. The CDR3 nucleotides are TGTGCCAGCAGTGAAGTCGGGACGGCCGCCTACGAGCAGTACTTC.

This clonotype was seen ten or more times. V is TRBV6-1 and J is TRBJ2-7; D ambiguous. V gave up 1 base and J gave up 9 bases, with 7 bases separating them. Germline-derived CDR1 and CDR2 are MNHNS and SASEGT. The CDR3 covers 11 residues. The CDR3 protein is CASSEGPWQYF. As DNA, the CDR3 is TGTGCCAGCAGTGAAGGACCGTGGCAGTACTTC.

This clonotype was detected many times. This chain connects TRBV28 to TRBJ2-7; D is unclear. Trimming shortened V by 2 bases and J by 2 bases, and 10 bases separated the two germline ends. The germline V gene encodes CDR1 MDHEN and CDR2 SYDVKM. The CDR3 totals 14 residues. The CDR3 loop is CASSLRVDPYEQYF. DNA for the CDR3: TGTGCCAGCAGTTTAAGAGTCGATCCCTACGAGCAGTACTTC.

V gene TRBV19 combines with J gene TRBJ2-7; D not resolved. The CDR3 covers 13 residues. V lost 1 base and J lost 5, with 9 bases in between. CDR1 and CDR2 from the germline V gene are LNHDA and SQIVND (reference sequence). CDR3 protein: CASSIAGIHEQYF. The CDR3 DNA sequence: TGTGCCAGTAGTATAGCGGGTATCCACGAGCAGTACTTC. The full variable domain, completed using reference TRBV19 and TRBJ2-7, is DGGITQSPKYLFRKEGQNVTLSCEQNLNHDAMYWYRQDPGQGLRLIYYSQIVNDFQKGDIAEGYSVSREKKESFPLTVTSAQKNPTAFYLCASSIAGIHEQYFGPGTRLTVT.

The chain's CDR3 is CASSELHQETQYF. DNA of the CDR3: TGCGCCAGCAGTGAACTACACCAAGAGACCCAGTACTTC. The chain has TRBV10-1 and TRBJ2-5; no definite D call. There are 13 residues in the CDR3. Trimming pared 3 bases from V and 0 bases from J, leaving 5 bases between. CDR1 and CDR2 (germline): WNHNN, SYGVQD (reference sequence).

This clonotype was recorded at least ten times. This sequence joins TRBV15 and TRBJ2-1; unclear D gene. The CDR3 consists of 13 residues. Looked up from germline, CDR1 is LNHNV and CDR2 is YYDKDF (reference sequence). The V end lost 4 bases, the J end lost 7 bases, and 11 bases lay between the germline ends. The CDR3 DNA sequence: TGTGCCACCAGCATGTCGGGTCAAAATGAGCAGTTCTTC. This encodes CATSMSGQNEQFF.

Ten or more counts support this clonotype. The rearrangement uses TRBV11-3 and TRBJ2-1; D gene ambiguous. Trimming cost V 4 bases and J 6 bases, with 10 bases left between them. The CDR3 totals 13 residues. Looked up from germline, CDR1 is SGHNT and CDR2 is YENEEA. The CDR3 nucleotides are TGTGCCAGCAGCTCTTCGTACCCCAATGAGCAGTTCTTC. This gives the protein CASSSSYPNEQFF.

This clonotype was observed at least ten times. The chain joins TRBV4-3 to TRBJ2-7; D is perhaps TRBD1 or TRBD2 (5 bases each). The germline V gene has CDR1 LGHNA and CDR2 YSLEER. CDR3 length equals 14 residues. V was clipped by 4 bases and J by 4 bases, with 14 bases between them. The CDR3 nucleotides read TGCGCCAGCAGCCGAGGGGCCGGAGGTTACGAGCAGTACTTC. Residues: CASSRGAGGYEQYF.

This clonotype has more than one count but fewer than ten. The V gene is TRBV5-1, the J gene TRBJ2-5; D gene ambiguous. This CDR3 comprises 15 residues. V shed 4 bases and J shed 2 bases, with 15 bases lying between them. CDR1 and CDR2 from the germline V gene are SGHRS and YFSETQ. The CDR3 nucleotides are TGCGCCAGCAGCCTGAGTGGCCGTGAACAAGAGACCCAGTACTTC. Translated: CASSLSGREQETQYF.

Ten or more counts support this clonotype. The chain links TRBV12-3 or TRBV12-4 to TRBJ1-1, with TRBD1 matching 9 bases. With 5 bases clipped from V and 5 bases from J, the junction kept 3 bases outside the gene matches. The CDR3 is 13 residues long. CDR3 DNA: TGTGCCAGCAGTAGGGACAGGGTGACTGAAGCTTTCTTT. This encodes CASSRDRVTEAFF.

This clonotype was picked up many times. The chain carries TRBV18 and TRBJ1-1; tentatively, D is TRBD1 (5 bases). Germline-derived CDR1 and CDR2 are KGHSH and LQKENI. With 0 bases removed from V and 11 bases from J, the gap between germline ends came to 10 bases. This CDR3 is 12 amino acids long. CDR3 nucleotide sequence: TGTGCCAGCTCACCACCGGGACGGGAGGCTTTCTTT. This gives the protein CASSPPGREAFF.

In this sample, this clonotype turned up many times. The chain uses TRBV18 and TRBJ2-1; D is possibly TRBD1 or TRBD2 (6 bases each). V dropped 3 bases and J dropped 5 bases, with 17 bases sitting between them. The CDR3 consists of 16 residues. Germline CDR1 and CDR2: KGHSH and LQKENI. CDR3 coding DNA: TGTGCCAGCTCACCGGAGGGCCAGGGGAGAAACAATGAGCAGTTCTTC. Translation: CASSPEGQGRNNEQFF.

This clonotype was picked up many times. The chain uses TRBV20-1 and TRBJ2-1, with 11 bases that match TRBD2. There are 18 residues in the CDR3. Germline CDR1 is DFQATT and CDR2 is SNEGSKA (reference sequence). J was trimmed by 0 bases and V by 0 bases; bases with no gene match: 7. CDR3 loop: CSAREFGTSGSSYNEQFF. The CDR3 nucleotides are TGCAGTGCTAGAGAATTCGGGACTAGCGGAAGCTCCTACAATGAGCAGTTCTTC.

This clonotype occurred a few times. The V gene is TRBV15, the J gene TRBJ2-7, with 8 positions matching TRBD1. V was clipped by 2 bases and J by 5 bases; unmatched bases: 2. The CDR3 runs to 13 residues. CDR1 and CDR2 from the germline V gene are LNHNV and YYDKDF (reference sequence). CDR3 nucleotide sequence: TGTGCCACCAGCAGACCGGACAGGGACGAGCAGTACTTC. It specifies CATSRPDRDEQYF.

The chain joins TRBV27 to TRBJ2-5, with TRBD1 identical over 10 bases. Germline CDR1 MNHEY, CDR2 SMNVEV (reference sequence). Trimming cost V 4 bases and J 3 bases; bases outside gene matches: 11. This CDR3 contains 17 residues. CDR3 in DNA: TGTGCCAGCAGTTCGACAGGGGGCGCGTTTGGAAAAGAGACCCAGTACTTC. Residues: CASSSTGGAFGKETQYF.

The gene calls are TRBV5-1 and TRBJ1-1; 8 bases line up with TRBD1. Trimming took 2 bases from V and 8 from J; bases not matched to a gene: 20. The CDR3 runs to 18 residues. The germline gives CDR1 SGHRS, CDR2 YFSETQ. The CDR3 loop is CASSLSPLGGTGGSEAFF. In DNA form, the CDR3 reads TGCGCCAGCAGCTTATCCCCCCTGGGCGGGACAGGAGGTTCCGAAGCTTTCTTT. The whole variable domain, remainder taken from reference TRBV5-1 and TRBJ1-1, is KAGVTQTPRYLIKTRGQQVTLSCSPISGHRSVSWYQQTPGQGLQFLFEYFSETQRNKGNFPGRFSGRQFSNSRSEMNVSTLELGDSALYLCASSLSPLGGTGGSEAFFGQGTRLTVV.

This clonotype was detected many times. The J gene is TRBJ2-7, the V gene TRBV6-2 or TRBV6-3; TRBD2 matches 9 bases. CDR3 size: 14 residues. Germline CDR1 is MNHEY and CDR2 is SVGEGT. After removal of 4 bases from V and 5 bases from J, the junction contained 6 bases not matched to a gene. Written as DNA, the CDR3 is TGTGCCAGCAGTTTCGGACTAGCGCCCCACGAGCAGTACTTC. As protein: CASSFGLAPHEQYF.

In its sample, this clonotype was seen a few times. The chain joins TRBV30 to TRBJ1-6; perhaps TRBD1 as D (5 bases). This CDR3 comprises 14 residues. V shed 2 bases and J shed 4 bases, with 9 bases lying between them. Germline assignment: CDR1 GTSNPN and CDR2 SVGIG (reference sequence). CDR3 loop: CAWSPGRYNSPLHF. The CDR3 region has the DNA TGTGCCTGGAGTCCGGGACGGTATAATTCACCCCTCCACTTT.

This clonotype was seen at least ten times. This CDR3 reads CSAMGGNTEAFF. As DNA, the CDR3 is TGCAGTGCTATGGGAGGGAACACTGAAGCTTTCTTT. V gene TRBV20-1 combines with J gene TRBJ1-1; D unresolved. There are 12 residues in the CDR3. V lost 4 bases to trimming and J lost 1 base, with 7 bases between them. Germline V gene data show CDR1 as DFQATT and CDR2 as SNEGSKA (reference sequence).

This clonotype has a count of ten or more. The chain combines TRBV27 with TRBJ2-3, with D maybe TRBD1 (5 bases). From germline, CDR1 is MNHEY and CDR2 SMNVEV (reference sequence). This CDR3 comprises 16 residues. V gave up 5 bases and J gave up 1 base, with 16 bases separating them. DNA for the CDR3: TGTGCCAGCAGTCACGACAGTATTGCTGGCACAGATACGCAGTATTTT. Translating it yields CASSHDSIAGTDTQYF.

This clonotype was picked up a small number of times. The chain carries TRBV20-1 and TRBJ1-4, with TRBD1 matching 7 bases. Germline lookup yields CDR1 DFQATT and CDR2 SNEGSKA (reference sequence). The CDR3 totals 14 residues. The J segment lost 7 bases and the V segment lost 0 bases, leaving 5 bases of the junction unmatched. The CDR3 protein is CSARERGLSEKLFF. As DNA, the CDR3 is TGCAGTGCTAGAGAAAGGGGGCTTAGTGAAAAACTGTTTTTT.

The V gene is TRBV5-1, the J gene TRBJ2-7; 12 bases fit TRBD2. In germline, CDR1 is SGHRS, CDR2 YFSETQ. The trim removed 0 bases at V and 4 bases at J, leaving 5 bases unmatched. The CDR3 runs to 16 residues. The CDR3 loop is CASSLDPSGRAYEQYF. DNA for the CDR3: TGCGCCAGCAGCTTGGATCCTAGCGGGAGGGCTTACGAGCAGTACTTC.

The table lists this clonotype with many counts. The rearrangement uses TRBV6-1 and TRBJ1-5; a possible D gene is TRBD1 (5 bases). The V end was cut by 7 bases, the J end by 4 bases, with 14 bases between. The CDR3 runs 14 residues. Per the germline V gene, CDR1 is MNHNS and CDR2 is SASEGT. The CDR3 reads CASNPLRGNQPQHF. The CDR3 DNA is TGTGCCAGCAATCCTCTGAGGGGAAATCAGCCCCAGCATTTT.

The chain is built from TRBV15 and TRBJ2-1, with D perhaps TRBD1 (6 bases). Trimming removed 9 bases at V and 4 bases at J, with 16 bases between. CDR3 length: 14 amino acids. Germline V gene data show CDR1 as LNHNV and CDR2 as YYDKDF (reference sequence). The CDR3 region is CATGPGGGYNEQFF. In DNA form, the CDR3 reads TGTGCCACGGGCCCTGGGGGCGGATACAATGAGCAGTTCTTC. Looking up the rest from reference TRBV15 and TRBJ2-1 gives the full variable domain: DAMVIQNPRYQVTQFGKPVTLSCSQTLNHNVMYWYQQKSSQAPKLLFHYYDKDFNNEADTPDNFQSRRPNTSFCFLDIRSPGLGDTAMYLCATGPGGGYNEQFFGPGTRLTVL.

The gene calls are TRBV14 and TRBJ2-7; TRBD2 matches 9 bases. The V segment lost 0 bases and the J segment 6 bases; nucleotides outside the gene matches: 6. The CDR3 is 15 residues long. Germline V gives CDR1 SGHDN, CDR2 FVKESK. The CDR3 here is CASSQDGIAGAEQYF. For the CDR3, the DNA is TGTGCCAGCAGCCAAGATGGGATAGCGGGAGCCGAGCAGTACTTC.

This clonotype was recorded at least ten times. The V gene is TRBV20-1, the J gene TRBJ1-2; unclear D gene. V lost 0 bases, J lost 4 bases, and 9 bases lay in between. CDR1 and CDR2 (germline): DFQATT, SNEGSKA (reference sequence). The CDR3 sequence is 13 residues long. The CDR3 reads CSAREAGTYGYTF. Here the CDR3 DNA reads TGCAGTGCTAGAGAGGCAGGTACCTATGGCTACACCTTC.

The gene calls are TRBV5-1 and TRBJ1-1; TRBD1 matches at 7 bases. With V trimmed by 4 bases and J by 2 bases, 8 bases remained unmatched. Germline V CDR1 and CDR2: SGHRS, YFSETQ. The CDR3 is made up of 15 amino acids. The CDR3 coding sequence is TGCGCCAGCAGCACCAGGGGGACAGTAAACACTGAAGCTTTCTTT. Its protein product is CASSTRGTVNTEAFF. The variable domain in full, with the rest retrieved from reference TRBV5-1 and TRBJ1-1, is KAGVTQTPRYLIKTRGQQVTLSCSPISGHRSVSWYQQTPGQGLQFLFEYFSETQRNKGNFPGRFSGRQFSNSRSEMNVSTLELGDSALYLCASSTRGTVNTEAFFGQGTRLTVV.

This clonotype was observed a handful of times. The rearrangement links TRBV7-2 to TRBJ2-4; D call uncertain. Germline values: CDR1 SGHTA, CDR2 FQGNSA. The CDR3 has 14 amino acids. V was cut by 5 bases and J by 2 bases, with 10 bases left in between. The CDR3 bases are TGTGCCAGCAGCGAATTGAGAACCAAAAACATTCAGTACTTC. This gives the protein CASSELRTKNIQYF.